The sequence of this T cell receptor (beta chain) was determined in a study of cytomegalovirus exposure and HLA in healthy donors. A multiplex PCR was run with 60 Vbeta primers and 13 Jbeta primers. The table came from immunoSEQ multiplex PCR; TCRdb's copy has only in-frame clones and leaves some out. The sample yields 200,000 to 300,000 clones, roughly 87% seen once. Germline V gene data show CDR1 as SGHNT and CDR2 as YYREEE (reference sequence). The CDR3 totals 13 residues. With 0 bases removed from V and 1 base from J, the gap between germline ends came to 4 bases. The sequenced material came from PBMCs. The chain uses TRBV5-4 and TRBJ1-1; D not resolved. This sequence originates from a woman aged 35 to 49 in good health and CMV-seropositive. CDR3 residues: CASSLDTNTEAFF. The CDR3 DNA follows: TGTGCCAGCAGCTTGGACACGAACACTGAAGCTTTCTTT.